The subject of this entry is one TCR beta chain. Its specificity is not known. The CDR3 totals 15 residues. Between the trimmed V and J ends, which lost 0 bases and 3 bases, there was a span of 12 bases. Germline CDR1 and CDR2: MNHEY and SVGAGI. This sample stems from a study of T cell responses to AZD1222 COVID-19 vaccine. Study-wide context: Both about-4-week and about-12-week second-dose recipients were combined. General study results and limits: Most donors were white British and more were female, and clonal diversity was possibly underestimated. Unmutated variant regions are reportedly the target of nearly half of TCRs that are spike-specific. Spike-specific TCRs gained breadth and depth after people received two AZD1222 doses.

Produced via immunoSEQ multiplex PCR; TCRdb's table is partial and in-frame only. This sample has more than 150,000 clones, with more than 80% found just once. Sample: peripheral blood, taken on day 0 of AZD1222 vaccination. The source of this sequence is an adult in good health. The chain joins TRBV6-5 to TRBJ2-7; D possibly corresponds to TRBD1 (5 bases). Here the CDR3 reads CASSYSVSDSYEQYF. The CDR3 coding sequence is TGTGCCAGCAGTTACTCCGTTAGTGACAGCTACGAGCAGTACTTC.